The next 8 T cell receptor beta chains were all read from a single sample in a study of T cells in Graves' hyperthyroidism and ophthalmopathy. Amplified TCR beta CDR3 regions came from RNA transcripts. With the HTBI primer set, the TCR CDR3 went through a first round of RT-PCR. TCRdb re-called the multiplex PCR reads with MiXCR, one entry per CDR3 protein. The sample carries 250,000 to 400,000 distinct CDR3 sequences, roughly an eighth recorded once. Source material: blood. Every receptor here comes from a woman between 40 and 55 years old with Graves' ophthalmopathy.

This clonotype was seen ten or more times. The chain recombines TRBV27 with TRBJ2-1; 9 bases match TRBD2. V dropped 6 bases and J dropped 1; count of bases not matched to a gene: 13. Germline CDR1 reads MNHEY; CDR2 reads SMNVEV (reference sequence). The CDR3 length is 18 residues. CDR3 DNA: TGTGCCAGCAGGAGATATTCCACTAGCGGGTGGTCCTACAATGAGCAGTTCTTC. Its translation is CASRRYSTSGWSYNEQFF.

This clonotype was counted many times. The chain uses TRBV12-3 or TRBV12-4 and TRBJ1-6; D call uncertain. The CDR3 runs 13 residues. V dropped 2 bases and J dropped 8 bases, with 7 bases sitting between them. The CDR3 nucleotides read TGTGCCAGCAGTTTATCGAGGGATTCACCCCTCCACTTT. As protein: CASSLSRDSPLHF.

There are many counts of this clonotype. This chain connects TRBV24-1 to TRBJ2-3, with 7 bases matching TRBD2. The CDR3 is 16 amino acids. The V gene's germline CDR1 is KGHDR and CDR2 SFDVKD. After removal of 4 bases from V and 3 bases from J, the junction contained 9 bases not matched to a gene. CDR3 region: CATSDPRLAVTDTQYF. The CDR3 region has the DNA TGTGCCACCAGTGACCCGAGGCTAGCGGTGACAGATACGCAGTATTTT.

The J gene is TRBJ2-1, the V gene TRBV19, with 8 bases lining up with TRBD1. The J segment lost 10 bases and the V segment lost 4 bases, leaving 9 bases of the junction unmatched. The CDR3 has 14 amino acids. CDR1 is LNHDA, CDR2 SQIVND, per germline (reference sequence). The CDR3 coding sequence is TGTGCCAGTAGTAGAACTCAGGGGGCCCGGGAGCAGTTCTTC. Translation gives CASSRTQGAREQFF. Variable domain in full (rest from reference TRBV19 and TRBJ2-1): DGGITQSPKYLFRKEGQNVTLSCEQNLNHDAMYWYRQDPGQGLRLIYYSQIVNDFQKGDIAEGYSVSREKKESFPLTVTSAQKNPTAFYLCASSRTQGAREQFFGPGTRLTVL.

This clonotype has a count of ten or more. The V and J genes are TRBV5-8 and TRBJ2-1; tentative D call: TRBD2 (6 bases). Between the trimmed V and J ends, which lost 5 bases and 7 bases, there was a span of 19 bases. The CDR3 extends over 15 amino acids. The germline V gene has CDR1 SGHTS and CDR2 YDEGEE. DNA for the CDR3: TGTGCCAGCAGGAAAGGGACTGCCGGGGCGAATGAGCAGTTCTTC. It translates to CASRKGTAGANEQFF.

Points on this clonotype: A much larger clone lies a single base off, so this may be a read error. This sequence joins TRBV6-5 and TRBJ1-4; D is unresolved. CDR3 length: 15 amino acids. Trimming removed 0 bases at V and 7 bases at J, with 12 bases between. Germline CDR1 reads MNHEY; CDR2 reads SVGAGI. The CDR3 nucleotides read TGTGCCAGCAGTTACTCGGTTCTTGGGAGTGAAAAACTGTTTTTT. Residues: CASSYSVLGSEKLFF.

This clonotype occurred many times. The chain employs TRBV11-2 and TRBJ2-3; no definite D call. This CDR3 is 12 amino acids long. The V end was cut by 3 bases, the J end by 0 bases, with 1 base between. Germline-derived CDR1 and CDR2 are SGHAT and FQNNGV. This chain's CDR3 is CASSFSTDTQYF. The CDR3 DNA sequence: TGTGCCAGCAGCTTTAGCACAGATACGCAGTATTTT.

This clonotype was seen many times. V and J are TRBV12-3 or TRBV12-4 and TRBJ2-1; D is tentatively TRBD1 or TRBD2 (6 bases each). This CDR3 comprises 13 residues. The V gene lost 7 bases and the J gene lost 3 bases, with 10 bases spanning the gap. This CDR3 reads CASKGDFYNEQFF. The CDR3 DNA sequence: TGTGCCAGCAAGGGGGACTTCTACAATGAGCAGTTCTTC.